Shown below are 29 T cell receptor beta chains from a single sample sequenced in a study of CD8 T cells in ankylosing spondylitis. TCRdb independently ran MiXCR on the 5' RACE reads; one entry per CDR3 protein. The sample has some 350,000 distinct CDR3 sequences; roughly 15% are singletons. The sequencing input was blood, either unsorted or a sorted T cell fraction (not recorded which). These receptors were taken from a male donor with ankylosing spondylitis or in good health (not recorded which).

The CDR3 DNA reads TGTGCCAGCAGTTTCGCGGGAACTGGGGCCAACGTCCTGACTTTC. It encodes CASSFAGTGANVLTF. This rearrangement joins TRBV12-3 or TRBV12-4 to TRBJ2-6; TRBD2 might be the D (6 bases). This CDR3 is built from 15 residues. Trimming removed 3 bases from V and 2 bases from J, with 8 bases in between.

The chain links TRBV11-2 to TRBJ2-6; 7 bases line up with TRBD2. Looked up from germline, CDR1 is SGHAT and CDR2 is FQNNGV. The V and J ends lost 0 bases and 12 bases, in that order; junction bases with no gene match: 8. CDR3 length equals 15 residues. The CDR3 is CASSLERGGAGVLTF. The CDR3 DNA follows: TGTGCCAGCAGCTTAGAAAGGGGAGGGGCCGGCGTCCTGACTTTC.

This clonotype was counted at least ten times. V and J are TRBV12-3 or TRBV12-4 and TRBJ1-1; 7 nucleotides line up with TRBD1. After removal of 6 bases from V and 2 bases from J, the junction contained 6 bases not matched to a gene. This CDR3 is built from 14 residues. The CDR3 reads CASSVRGPNTEAFF. CDR3 DNA: TGTGCCAGCAGCGTGAGGGGGCCCAACACTGAAGCTTTCTTT.

This clonotype has a handful of counts. The chain carries TRBV12-3 or TRBV12-4 and TRBJ2-1, with 8 bases lining up with TRBD2. V lost 5 bases and J lost 4; bases outside the gene matches: 13. The CDR3 extends over 17 amino acids. The CDR3 bases are TGTGCCAGCAGTCTGCGCGGTCCCGGGAGGGCGTACAATGAGCAGTTCTTC. Translating it yields CASSLRGPGRAYNEQFF.

This clonotype was seen a few times. The J gene is TRBJ2-7, the V gene TRBV6-5, with 10 bases identical to TRBD1. This CDR3 has 15 amino acids. Trimming cost V 4 bases and J 1 base; bases outside gene matches: 4. Germline values: CDR1 MNHEY, CDR2 SVGAGI. For the CDR3, the DNA is TGTGCCAGCAGTTCTCGGGACAGGGGTTCCTACGAGCAGTACTTC. This codes for CASSSRDRGSYEQYF.

This clonotype was observed a few times. The chain carries TRBV20-1 and TRBJ1-3; D gene uncertain. Per germline, CDR1 DFQATT and CDR2 SNEGSKA (reference sequence). Deletions cut 3 bases from V and 4 bases from J, with 13 bases between. The CDR3 sequence is 14 residues long. CDR3 region: CSARLASLGNTIYF. CDR3 sequence (DNA): TGCAGTGCTAGGCTGGCATCCCTAGGAAACACCATATATTTT.

This clonotype was seen a handful of times. This chain joins TRBV20-1 and TRBJ1-5; D not resolved. The V end was cut by 0 bases, the J end by 5 bases, with 8 bases between. The CDR3 is 13 residues long. Germline lookup yields CDR1 DFQATT and CDR2 SNEGSKA (reference sequence). The CDR3 reads CSARDRTDQPQHF. Here the CDR3 DNA reads TGCAGTGCTAGAGATCGAACCGATCAGCCCCAGCATTTT.

This clonotype is a singleton in its sample. The chain carries TRBV12-3 or TRBV12-4 and TRBJ1-1, with 8 bases aligning to TRBD1. The CDR3 has 15 amino acids. The trim removed 6 bases at V and 4 bases at J, leaving 10 bases unmatched. CDR3 DNA: TGTGCCAGCAGACCTCCCGGACAGGGTCGCACTGAAGCTTTCTTT. The encoded protein is CASRPPGQGRTEAFF.

This chain joins TRBV25-1 and TRBJ1-1, with D perhaps matching TRBD1 (5 bases). CDR3 length: 14 amino acids. Per the germline V gene, CDR1 is MGHDK and CDR2 is SYGVNS. Deletions cut 4 bases from V and 5 bases from J, with 14 bases between. CDR3 nucleotides: TGTGCCAGCAGTGGTTTGGGGCTGTTGACTGAAGCTTTCTTT. Amino acid sequence: CASSGLGLLTEAFF.

The V gene is TRBV20-1, the J gene TRBJ1-2; no clear D. Per the germline V gene, CDR1 is DFQATT and CDR2 is SNEGSKA (reference sequence). The CDR3 sequence is 12 residues long. V was cut by 0 bases and J by 4 bases, with 6 bases left in between. For the CDR3, the DNA is TGCAGTGCTAGAGAGGGGTCCTATGGCTACACCTTC. Amino acids: CSAREGSYGYTF.

CDR3: CASSLGGTSVDEQFF. CDR3 nucleotides: TGCGCCAGCAGCCTGGGTGGGACTAGCGTAGATGAGCAGTTCTTC. This chain links TRBV5-1 with TRBJ2-1; 10 bases align to TRBD2. Per germline, CDR1 SGHRS and CDR2 YFSETQ. V dropped 4 bases and J dropped 8; count of bases not matched to a gene: 9. CDR3 length: 15 amino acids.

The chain couples TRBV12-3 or TRBV12-4 to TRBJ1-1; D perhaps matches TRBD1 (5 bases). This CDR3 region has 11 residues. The germline V and J ends were trimmed by 6 bases and 4 bases, with 6 bases remaining between them. The CDR3 sequence: CASSRVTEAFF. The DNA for the CDR3 is TGTGCCAGCAGCAGGGTCACTGAAGCTTTCTTT.

The J gene is TRBJ2-3, the V gene TRBV5-1, with 8 positions matching TRBD1. Germline assignment: CDR1 SGHRS and CDR2 YFSETQ. The CDR3 is 15 amino acids. J was trimmed by 4 bases and V by 2 bases; bases with no gene match: 6. CDR3 DNA: TGCGCCAGCAGCTTATCGGACAGGGCCGCAGATACGCAGTATTTT. Amino acid sequence: CASSLSDRAADTQYF.

The rearrangement uses TRBV5-1 and TRBJ1-1; D uncertain. V lost 4 bases to trimming and J lost 5 bases, with 12 bases between them. This CDR3 has 13 amino acids. Germline-derived CDR1 and CDR2 are SGHRS and YFSETQ. CDR3 sequence: CASSPHPGTEAFF. CDR3 in DNA: TGCGCCAGCAGCCCCCACCCTGGGACTGAAGCTTTCTTT. Filled out from reference TRBV5-1 and TRBJ1-1, the complete variable domain reads KAGVTQTPRYLIKTRGQQVTLSCSPISGHRSVSWYQQTPGQGLQFLFEYFSETQRNKGNFPGRFSGRQFSNSRSEMNVSTLELGDSALYLCASSPHPGTEAFFGQGTRLTVV.

The chain couples TRBV20-1 to TRBJ2-1; 7 bases match TRBD2. The V segment lost 2 bases and the J segment 8 bases; nucleotides outside the gene matches: 9. The germline V gene has CDR1 DFQATT and CDR2 SNEGSKA (reference sequence). The CDR3 totals 14 residues. The CDR3, as DNA: TGCAGTGCTAGATCGGTCGGACTAGGGGATGAGCAGTTCTTC. Its translation: CSARSVGLGDEQFF.

The rearrangement links TRBV4-1 to TRBJ2-2, with D unclear. V lost 4 bases and J lost 1, with 13 bases in between. Germline lookup yields CDR1 MGHRA and CDR2 YSYEKL. The CDR3 runs to 16 residues. The CDR3 sequence: CASSPAGSLNTGELFF. The CDR3 nucleotides read TGCGCCAGCAGCCCCGCTGGATCGTTGAACACCGGGGAGCTGTTTTTT.

The chain is built from TRBV5-6 and TRBJ1-2; perhaps TRBD1 as D (5 bases). The CDR3 is 13 residues long. Trimming took 4 bases from V and 5 from J, leaving 12 bases between them. Germline V CDR1 and CDR2: SGHDT, YYEEEE. The CDR3 spells CASSQGRRYGYTF. The CDR3 DNA reads TGTGCCAGCAGCCAGGGACGGCGATATGGCTACACCTTC.

The chain joins TRBV29-1 to TRBJ2-5; maybe TRBD2 (5 bases). CDR1 is SQVTM and CDR2 is ANQGSEA in the germline V gene. V lost 1 base and J 5 bases, leaving 11 bases between the germline ends. The length of the CDR3 is 13 residues. CDR3 coding DNA: TGCAGCGTTGAAGGGGCGGGTGGTGAGACCCAGTACTTC. Translation: CSVEGAGGETQYF.

This sequence joins TRBV19 and TRBJ2-7; 14 bases match TRBD2. Germline CDR1 and CDR2: LNHDA and SQIVND (reference sequence). The length of the CDR3 is 16 residues. The V and J ends lost 5 bases and 5 bases, in that order; junction bases with no gene match: 8. In nucleotides, the CDR3 is TGTGCCAGTAGTTCCCGGACTAGCGGGGGGATCCACGAGCAGTACTTC. Translation: CASSSRTSGGIHEQYF. Combining the CDR3 with reference TRBV19 and TRBJ2-7 gives the whole variable domain DGGITQSPKYLFRKEGQNVTLSCEQNLNHDAMYWYRQDPGQGLRLIYYSQIVNDFQKGDIAEGYSVSREKKESFPLTVTSAQKNPTAFYLCASSSRTSGGIHEQYFGPGTRLTVT.

This clonotype was seen only a few times. V usage is TRBV5-1 and J usage is TRBJ1-1; D not resolved. This CDR3 comprises 13 residues. Between the trimmed V and J ends, which lost 2 bases and 7 bases, there was a span of 12 bases. Germline CDR1 SGHRS, CDR2 YFSETQ. CDR3 nucleotides: TGCGCCAGCAGCTTAGGTTCAGCCCGTGAAGCTTTCTTT. This encodes CASSLGSAREAFF.

A few counts support this clonotype. The rearrangement uses TRBV5-6 and TRBJ1-5; 8 nucleotides line up with TRBD1. The V gene end was trimmed by 4 bases and the J gene end by 6 bases; junction bases not matched to a gene: 6. The CDR3 is 14 residues long. Germline values: CDR1 SGHDT, CDR2 YYEEEE. CDR3 nucleotide sequence: TGTGCCAGCAGCGTTACAGGGGGTGGTCAGCCCCAGCATTTT. Translation: CASSVTGGGQPQHF.

In its sample, this clonotype was seen many times. V gene TRBV12-3 or TRBV12-4 combines with J gene TRBJ2-7, with TRBD2 matching 12 bases. The V segment lost 2 bases and the J segment 4 bases; nucleotides outside the gene matches: 0. This CDR3 has 14 amino acids. CDR3 coding DNA: TGTGCCAGCAGTTTACTAGCGGGAGGGTACGAGCAGTACTTC. Residues: CASSLLAGGYEQYF.

This clonotype was observed a few times. The chain joins TRBV20-1 to TRBJ2-7, with 9 positions matching TRBD2. This CDR3 is built from 14 residues. The V segment lost 6 bases and the J segment 0 bases; nucleotides outside the gene matches: 6. Looked up from germline, CDR1 is DFQATT and CDR2 is SNEGSKA (reference sequence). The CDR3 region has the DNA TGCAGTGCCCGTTTAGCGGGAGTCTCCTACGAGCAGTACTTC. Translated, it gives CSARLAGVSYEQYF.

V is TRBV4-1 and J is TRBJ2-3, with D maybe TRBD2 (6 bases). Germline V gene lookup returns CDR1 MGHRA and CDR2 YSYEKL. This CDR3 has 14 amino acids. V was trimmed by 4 bases and J by 2 bases, leaving 10 bases between them. As DNA, the CDR3 is TGCGCCAGCAGCCCGGGAGCCAACACAGATACGCAGTATTTT. As protein: CASSPGANTDTQYF.

Only a few counts were recorded for this clonotype. The chain recombines TRBV12-3 or TRBV12-4 with TRBJ1-4; perhaps TRBD1 as D (5 bases). V lost 6 bases and J lost 11, with 10 bases in between. The CDR3 runs to 11 residues. The CDR3 region has the DNA TGTGCCAGCAGCCCTGGGGGGAAACTGTTTTTT. This translates into CASSPGGKLFF.

This clonotype was recorded once. The V and J genes are TRBV4-2 and TRBJ2-6; TRBD2 matches at 11 bases. CDR1 is LGHNA and CDR2 is YNFKEQ in the germline V gene. V shed 0 bases, J shed 0 bases, and the junction held 7 bases outside the gene matches. The CDR3 is made up of 20 amino acids. The CDR3 DNA reads as TGTGCCAGCAGCCAAGAAACTAGCGGGGGACCAAGCTCTGGGGCCAACGTCCTGACTTTC. It specifies CASSQETSGGPSSGANVLTF.

This clonotype showed up many times. The V call is TRBV12-3 or TRBV12-4, the J call TRBJ2-7; 7 bases line up with TRBD2. V was pared by 6 bases and J by 3 bases, with 8 bases of the junction left unmatched. The CDR3 sequence is 14 residues long. The CDR3 sequence: CASSSRGGFYEQYF. In nucleotides, the CDR3 is TGTGCCAGCAGCTCCCGGGGAGGGTTCTACGAGCAGTACTTC.

J is TRBJ2-1 and V is TRBV5-1; D call uncertain. CDR3 length equals 14 residues. The V and J ends lost 6 bases and 2 bases respectively, with 12 bases between them. CDR1 is SGHRS, CDR2 YFSETQ, per germline. The CDR3 here is CASTLRETYNEQFF. In DNA form, the CDR3 reads TGCGCCAGCACCCTTAGAGAGACCTACAATGAGCAGTTCTTC. The variable domain in full, with the rest retrieved from reference TRBV5-1 and TRBJ2-1, is KAGVTQTPRYLIKTRGQQVTLSCSPISGHRSVSWYQQTPGQGLQFLFEYFSETQRNKGNFPGRFSGRQFSNSRSEMNVSTLELGDSALYLCASTLRETYNEQFFGPGTRLTVL.

The chain uses TRBV9 and TRBJ2-1; 14 positions agree with TRBD2. V shed 0 bases and J 1 base; nucleotides not matched to a gene: 3. CDR3 length equals 18 residues. Germline-derived CDR1 and CDR2 are SGDLS and YYNGEE. The CDR3 DNA is TGTGCCAGCAGCGTAGGACTAGCGGGGGGGCGATCCTACAATGAGCAGTTCTTC. Protein product: CASSVGLAGGRSYNEQFF.